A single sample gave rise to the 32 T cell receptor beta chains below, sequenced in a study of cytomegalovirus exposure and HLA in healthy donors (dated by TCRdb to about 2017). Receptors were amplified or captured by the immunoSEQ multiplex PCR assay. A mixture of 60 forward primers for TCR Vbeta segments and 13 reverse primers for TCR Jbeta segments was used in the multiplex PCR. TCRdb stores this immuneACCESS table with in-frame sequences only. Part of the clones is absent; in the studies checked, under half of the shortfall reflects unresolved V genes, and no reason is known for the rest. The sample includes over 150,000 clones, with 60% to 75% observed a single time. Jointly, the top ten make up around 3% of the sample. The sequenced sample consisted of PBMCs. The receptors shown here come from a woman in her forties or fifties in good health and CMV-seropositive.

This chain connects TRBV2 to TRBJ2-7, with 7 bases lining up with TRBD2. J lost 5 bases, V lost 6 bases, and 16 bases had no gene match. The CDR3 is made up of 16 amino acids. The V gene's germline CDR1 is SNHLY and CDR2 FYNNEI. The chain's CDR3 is CASSIASGQRVDEQYF. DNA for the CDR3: TGTGCCAGCAGCATAGCTAGCGGCCAACGAGTTGACGAGCAGTACTTC.

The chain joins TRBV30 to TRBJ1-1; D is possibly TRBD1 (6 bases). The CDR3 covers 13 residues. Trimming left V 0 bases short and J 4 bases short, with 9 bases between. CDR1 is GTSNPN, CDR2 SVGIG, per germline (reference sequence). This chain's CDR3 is CAWSVLGGTEAFF. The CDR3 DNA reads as TGTGCCTGGAGTGTACTAGGGGGCACTGAAGCTTTCTTT.

The CDR3 DNA reads as TGTGCCAGCAGCCCTGCCGGCGGGGCGAACACTGAAGCTTTCTTT. Its translation is CASSPAGGANTEAFF. The V and J genes are TRBV5-6 and TRBJ1-1, with D possibly TRBD1 on 5 matching bases. The V gene lost 4 bases and the J gene lost 1 base, with 14 bases spanning the gap. The CDR3 consists of 15 residues. Germline-derived CDR1 and CDR2 are SGHDT and YYEEEE.

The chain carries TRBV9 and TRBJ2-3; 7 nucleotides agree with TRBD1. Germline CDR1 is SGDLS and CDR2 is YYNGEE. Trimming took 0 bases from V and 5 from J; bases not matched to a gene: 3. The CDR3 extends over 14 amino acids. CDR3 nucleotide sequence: TGTGCCAGCAGCGTAGGACAGGGAGTAGATACGCAGTATTTT. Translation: CASSVGQGVDTQYF.

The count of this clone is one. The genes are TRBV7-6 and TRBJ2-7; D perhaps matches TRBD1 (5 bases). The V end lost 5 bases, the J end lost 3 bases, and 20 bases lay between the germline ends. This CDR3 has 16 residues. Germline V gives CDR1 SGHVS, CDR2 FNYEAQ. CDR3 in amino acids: CASSPRGAPSGYEQYF. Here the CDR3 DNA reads TGTGCCAGCAGCCCCCGTGGGGCCCCTTCAGGCTACGAGCAGTACTTC.

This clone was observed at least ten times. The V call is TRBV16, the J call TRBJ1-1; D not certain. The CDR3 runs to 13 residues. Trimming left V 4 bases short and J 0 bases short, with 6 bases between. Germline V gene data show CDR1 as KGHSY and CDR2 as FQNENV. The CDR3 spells CASSRSMNTEAFF. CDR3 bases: TGTGCCAGCAGCCGATCCATGAACACTGAAGCTTTCTTT.

CDR3 amino acids: CASRQGTNYGYTF. The DNA of the CDR3 is TGTGCCAGCCGTCAGGGAACTAACTATGGCTACACCTTC. The chain uses TRBV2 and TRBJ1-2, with D maybe TRBD1 (5 bases). CDR1 is SNHLY, CDR2 FYNNEI, per germline. The CDR3 consists of 13 residues. V was trimmed by 8 bases and J by 0 bases, leaving 10 bases between them.

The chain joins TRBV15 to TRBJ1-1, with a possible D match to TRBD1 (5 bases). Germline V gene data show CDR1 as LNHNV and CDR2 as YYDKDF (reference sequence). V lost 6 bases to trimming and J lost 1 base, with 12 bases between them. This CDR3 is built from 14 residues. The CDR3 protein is CATSYGGGNTEAFF. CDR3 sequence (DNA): TGTGCCACCAGTTATGGCGGGGGGAACACTGAAGCTTTCTTT.

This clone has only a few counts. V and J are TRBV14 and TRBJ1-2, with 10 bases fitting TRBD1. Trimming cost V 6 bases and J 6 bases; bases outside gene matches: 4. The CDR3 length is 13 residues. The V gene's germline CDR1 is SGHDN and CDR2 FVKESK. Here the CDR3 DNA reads TGTGCCAGCAGTCTAGACAGGGGGCATGGCTACACCTTC. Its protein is CASSLDRGHGYTF.

This CDR3 reads CASSLTGGHGYTF. CDR3 in DNA: TGTGCCAGCAGCTTAACAGGGGGGCATGGCTACACCTTC. V usage is TRBV7-9 and J usage is TRBJ1-2, with 8 bases identical to TRBD1. CDR3 size: 13 residues. Germline V CDR1 and CDR2: SEHNR, FQNEAQ (reference sequence). Trimming took 2 bases from V and 6 from J; bases not matched to a gene: 2.

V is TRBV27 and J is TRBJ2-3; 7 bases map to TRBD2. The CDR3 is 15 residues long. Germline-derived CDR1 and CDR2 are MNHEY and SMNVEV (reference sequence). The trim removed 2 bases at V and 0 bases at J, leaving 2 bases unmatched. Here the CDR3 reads CASSLILASTDTQYF. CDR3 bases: TGTGCCAGCAGTTTAATACTAGCGAGCACAGATACGCAGTATTTT.

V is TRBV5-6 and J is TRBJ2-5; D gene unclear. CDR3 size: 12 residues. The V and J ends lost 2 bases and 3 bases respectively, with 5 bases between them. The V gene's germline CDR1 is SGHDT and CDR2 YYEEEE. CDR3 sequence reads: CASSFGEETQYF. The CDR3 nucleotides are TGTGCCAGCAGCTTTGGAGAAGAGACCCAGTACTTC.

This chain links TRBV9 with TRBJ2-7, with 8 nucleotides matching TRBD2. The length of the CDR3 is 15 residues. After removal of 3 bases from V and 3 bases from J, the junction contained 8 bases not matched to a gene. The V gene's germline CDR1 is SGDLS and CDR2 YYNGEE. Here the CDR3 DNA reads TGTGCCAGCAGCGCGGGGGGGACTGGGGGCTACGAGCAGTACTTC. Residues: CASSAGGTGGYEQYF. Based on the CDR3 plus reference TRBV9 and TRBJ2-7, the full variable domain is DSGVTQTPKHLITATGQRVTLRCSPRSGDLSVYWYQQSLDQGLQFLIQYYNGEERAKGNILERFSAQQFPDLHSELNLSSLELGDSALYFCASSAGGTGGYEQYFGPGTRLTVT.

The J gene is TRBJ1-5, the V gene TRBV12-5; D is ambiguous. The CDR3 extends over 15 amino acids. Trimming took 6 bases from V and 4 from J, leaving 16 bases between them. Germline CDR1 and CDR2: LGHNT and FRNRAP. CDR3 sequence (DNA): TGTGCTAGTGGAACTTCCGGGGTCGGTAATCAGCCCCAGCATTTT. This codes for CASGTSGVGNQPQHF.

The CDR3 region is CASSPPGHGSKQYF. CDR3 DNA: TGTGCCAGCAGTCCACCGGGACACGGAAGTAAGCAGTACTTC. V and J are TRBV2 and TRBJ2-7, with a weak D call TRBD1 (6 bases). Trimming removed 5 bases at V and 8 bases at J, with 19 bases between. Germline V gene sequence: CDR1 SNHLY, CDR2 FYNNEI. The CDR3 is 14 amino acids.

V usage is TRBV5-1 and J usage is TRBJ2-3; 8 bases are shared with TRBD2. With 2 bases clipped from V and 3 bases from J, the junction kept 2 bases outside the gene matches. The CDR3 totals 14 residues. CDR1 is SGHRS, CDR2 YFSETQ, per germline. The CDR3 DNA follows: TGCGCCAGCAGCTTCGGCGGGGGGACAGATACGCAGTATTTT. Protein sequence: CASSFGGGTDTQYF.

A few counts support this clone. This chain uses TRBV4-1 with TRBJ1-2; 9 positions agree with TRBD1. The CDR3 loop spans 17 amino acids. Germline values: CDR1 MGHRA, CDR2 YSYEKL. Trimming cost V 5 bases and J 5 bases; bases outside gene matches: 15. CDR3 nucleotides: TGCGCCAGCAGCTCCGGGACGGGACAGGGATCTTGGTATGGCTACACCTTC. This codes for CASSSGTGQGSWYGYTF.

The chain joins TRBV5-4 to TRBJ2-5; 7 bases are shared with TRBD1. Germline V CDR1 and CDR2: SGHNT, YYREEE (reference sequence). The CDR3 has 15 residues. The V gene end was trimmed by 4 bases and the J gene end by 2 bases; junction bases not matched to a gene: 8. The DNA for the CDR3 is TGTGCCAGCAGCAATCCGACAGGGACACAAGAGACCCAGTACTTC. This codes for CASSNPTGTQETQYF.

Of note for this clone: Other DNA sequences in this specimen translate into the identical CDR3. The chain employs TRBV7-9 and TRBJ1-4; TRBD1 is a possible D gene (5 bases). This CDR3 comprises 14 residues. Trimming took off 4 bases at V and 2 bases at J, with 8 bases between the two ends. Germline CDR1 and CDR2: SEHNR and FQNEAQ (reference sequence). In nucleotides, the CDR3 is TGTGCCAGCAGCTCACGGGGGACTAATGAAAAACTGTTTTTT. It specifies CASSSRGTNEKLFF.

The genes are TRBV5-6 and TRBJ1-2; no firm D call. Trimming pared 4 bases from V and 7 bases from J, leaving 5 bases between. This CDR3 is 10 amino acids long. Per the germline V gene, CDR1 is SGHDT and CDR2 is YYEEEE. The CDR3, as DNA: TGTGCCAGCAGCCCGTCTGGCTACACCTTC. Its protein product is CASSPSGYTF. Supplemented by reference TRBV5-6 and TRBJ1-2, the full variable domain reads DAGVTQSPTHLIKTRGQQVTLRCSPKSGHDTVSWYQQALGQGPQFIFQYYEEEERQRGNFPDRFSGHQFPNYSSELNVNALLLGDSALYLCASSPSGYTFGSGTRLTVV.

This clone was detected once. The CDR3 protein is CASSLSEGNQPQHF. CDR3 sequence (DNA): TGTGCCAGCAGCTTATCCGAGGGTAATCAGCCCCAGCATTTT. The rearrangement uses TRBV5-8 and TRBJ1-5; D gene unclear. In germline, CDR1 is SGHTS, CDR2 YDEGEE. The germline V and J ends were trimmed by 2 bases and 4 bases, with 10 bases remaining between them. The CDR3 spans 14 residues.

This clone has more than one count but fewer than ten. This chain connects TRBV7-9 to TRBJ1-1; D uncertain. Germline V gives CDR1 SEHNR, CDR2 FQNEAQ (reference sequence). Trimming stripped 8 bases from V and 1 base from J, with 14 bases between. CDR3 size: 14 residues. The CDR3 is CASQVWGGNTEAFF. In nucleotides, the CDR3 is TGTGCCAGCCAGGTATGGGGAGGGAACACTGAAGCTTTCTTT.

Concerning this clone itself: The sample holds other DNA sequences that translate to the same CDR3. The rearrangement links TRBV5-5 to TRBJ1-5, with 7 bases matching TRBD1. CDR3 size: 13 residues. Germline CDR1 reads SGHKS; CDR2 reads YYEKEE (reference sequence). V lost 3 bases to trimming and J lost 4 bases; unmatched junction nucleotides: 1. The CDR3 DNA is TGTGCCAGCAGCTCACAGGGGAATCAGCCCCAGCATTTT. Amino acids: CASSSQGNQPQHF. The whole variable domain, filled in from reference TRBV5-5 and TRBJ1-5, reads DAGVTQSPTHLIKTRGQQVTLRCSPISGHKSVSWYQQVLGQGPQFIFQYYEKEERGRGNFPDRFSARQFPNYSSELNVNALLLGDSALYLCASSSQGNQPQHFGDGTRLSIL.

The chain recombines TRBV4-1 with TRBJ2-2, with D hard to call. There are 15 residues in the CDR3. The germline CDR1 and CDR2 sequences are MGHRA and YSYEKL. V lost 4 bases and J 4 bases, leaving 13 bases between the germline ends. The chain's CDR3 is CASSPSLVATGELFF. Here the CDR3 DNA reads TGCGCCAGCAGCCCGTCCCTGGTGGCCACCGGGGAGCTGTTTTTT.

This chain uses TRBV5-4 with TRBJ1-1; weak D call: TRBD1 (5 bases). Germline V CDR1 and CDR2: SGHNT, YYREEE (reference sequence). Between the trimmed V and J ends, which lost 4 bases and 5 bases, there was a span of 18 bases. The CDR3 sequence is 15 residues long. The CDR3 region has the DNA TGTGCCAGCAGCCGAGCGGGGGGGAAGATGACTGAAGCTTTCTTT. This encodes CASSRAGGKMTEAFF.

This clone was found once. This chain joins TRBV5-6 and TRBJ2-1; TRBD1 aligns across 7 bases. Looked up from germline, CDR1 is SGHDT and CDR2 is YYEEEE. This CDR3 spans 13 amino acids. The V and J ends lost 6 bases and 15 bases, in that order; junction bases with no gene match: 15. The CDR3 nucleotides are TGTGCCAGCAACGTGGTGGGAACGGACAGGCTGTTCTTC. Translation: CASNVVGTDRLFF.

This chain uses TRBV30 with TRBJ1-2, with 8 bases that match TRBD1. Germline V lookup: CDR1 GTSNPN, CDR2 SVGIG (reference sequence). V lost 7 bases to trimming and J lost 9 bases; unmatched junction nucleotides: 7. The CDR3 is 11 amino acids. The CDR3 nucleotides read TGTGCCTCGAATGACAGGGGAAGCTACACCTTC. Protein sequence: CASNDRGSYTF.

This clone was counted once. The CDR3 loop reads CASSRNQRDSPYGYTF. CDR3 coding DNA: TGTGCCAGCAGCCGCAACCAGAGGGACAGCCCCTATGGCTACACCTTC. V is TRBV7-2 and J is TRBJ1-2, with 7 bases that match TRBD1. The germline V gene has CDR1 SGHTA and CDR2 FQGNSA. Germline trimming cut 5 bases from V and 4 bases from J; bases unmatched to any gene: 13. The CDR3 sequence is 16 residues long.

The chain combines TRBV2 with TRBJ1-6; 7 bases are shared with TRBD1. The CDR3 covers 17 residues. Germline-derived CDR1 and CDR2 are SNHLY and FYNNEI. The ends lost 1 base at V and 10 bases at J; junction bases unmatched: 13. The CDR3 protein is CASSEEGAGIRRSPLHF. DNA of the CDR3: TGTGCCAGCAGTGAAGAGGGGGCAGGGATCAGAAGGTCACCCCTCCACTTT. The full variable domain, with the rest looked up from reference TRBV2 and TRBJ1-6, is EPEVTQTPSHQVTQMGQEVILRCVPISNHLYFYWYRQILGQKVEFLVSFYNNEISEKSEIFDDQFSVERPDGSNFTLKIRSTKLEDSAMYFCASSEEGAGIRRSPLHFGNGTRLTVT.

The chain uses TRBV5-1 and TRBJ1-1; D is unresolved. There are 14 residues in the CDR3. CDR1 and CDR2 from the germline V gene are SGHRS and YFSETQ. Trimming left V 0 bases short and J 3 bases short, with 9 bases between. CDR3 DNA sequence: TGCGCCAGCAGCTTGGGAGACGGAGACACTGAAGCTTTCTTT. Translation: CASSLGDGDTEAFF.

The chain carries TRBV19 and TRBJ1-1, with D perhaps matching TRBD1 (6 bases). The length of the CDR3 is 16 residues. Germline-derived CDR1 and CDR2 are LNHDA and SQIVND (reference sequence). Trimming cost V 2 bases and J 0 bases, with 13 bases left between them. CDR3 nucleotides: TGTGCCAGTAGTATATCACCGGGACAAATGAACACTGAAGCTTTCTTT. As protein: CASSISPGQMNTEAFF. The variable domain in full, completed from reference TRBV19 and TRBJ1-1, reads DGGITQSPKYLFRKEGQNVTLSCEQNLNHDAMYWYRQDPGQGLRLIYYSQIVNDFQKGDIAEGYSVSREKKESFPLTVTSAQKNPTAFYLCASSISPGQMNTEAFFGQGTRLTVV.

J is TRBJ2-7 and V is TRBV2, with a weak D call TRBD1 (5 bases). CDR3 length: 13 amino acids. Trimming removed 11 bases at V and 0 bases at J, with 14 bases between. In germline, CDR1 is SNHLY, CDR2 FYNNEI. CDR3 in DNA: TGTGCCTGGGGCACGGCATACTCCTACGAGCAGTACTTC. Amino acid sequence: CAWGTAYSYEQYF. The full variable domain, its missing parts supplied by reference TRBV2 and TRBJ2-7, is EPEVTQTPSHQVTQMGQEVILRCVPISNHLYFYWYRQILGQKVEFLVSFYNNEISEKSEIFDDQFSVERPDGSNFTLKIRSTKLEDSAMYFCAWGTAYSYEQYFGPGTRLTVT.